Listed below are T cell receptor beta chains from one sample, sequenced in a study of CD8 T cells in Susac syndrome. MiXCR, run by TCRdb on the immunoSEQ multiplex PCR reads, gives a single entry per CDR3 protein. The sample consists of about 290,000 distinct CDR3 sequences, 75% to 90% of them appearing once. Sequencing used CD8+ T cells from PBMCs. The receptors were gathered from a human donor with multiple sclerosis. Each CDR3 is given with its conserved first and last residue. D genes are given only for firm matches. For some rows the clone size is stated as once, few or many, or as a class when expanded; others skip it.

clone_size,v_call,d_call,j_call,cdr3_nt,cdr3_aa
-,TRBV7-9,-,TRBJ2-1,TGTGCCAGCAGCTTAATGGGCGGCCCCCCCTTCTTC,CASSLMGGPPFF
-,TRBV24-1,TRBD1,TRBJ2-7,TGTGCCACCAGTAAGACAGGGGGCGAAAACGAGCAGTACTTC,CATSKTGGENEQYF
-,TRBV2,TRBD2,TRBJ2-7,TGTGCCAGCAGTGGGACTAGCGGCTACGAGCAGTACTTC,CASSGTSGYEQYF
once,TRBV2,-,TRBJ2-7,TGTGCCAGTGTGACAAGTTACTACGAGCAGTACTTC,CASVTSYYEQYF
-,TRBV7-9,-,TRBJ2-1,TGTGCCAGCGTCCCTCCAGGGGTCAATGAGCAGTTCTTC,CASVPPGVNEQFF
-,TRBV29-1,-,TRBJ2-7,TGCAGCGCTAGCCCGAGGGGGGGGTACGAGCAGTACTTC,CSASPRGGYEQYF
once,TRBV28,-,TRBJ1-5,TGTGCCAGCAGTTTGTTGACCAATCAGCCCCAGCATTTT,CASSLLTNQPQHF
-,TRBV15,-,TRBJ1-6,TGTGCCACCAGCAGAGTCACAGCTAATTCACCCCTCCACTTT,CATSRVTANSPLHF
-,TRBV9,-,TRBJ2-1,TGTGCCAGCAGTCGTAGTGACAATGAGCAGTTCTTC,CASSRSDNEQFF
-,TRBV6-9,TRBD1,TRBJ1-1,TGTGCCAGCAGTTACGCCAGGGGGCTAGGGACTGAAGCTTTCTTT,CASSYARGLGTEAFF
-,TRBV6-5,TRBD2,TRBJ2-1,TGTGCCAGCAGTTACACGGAGGGACTACCCAATGAGCAGTTCTTC,CASSYTEGLPNEQFF
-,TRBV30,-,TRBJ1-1,TGTGCCTGGAGTGTTGACACTGAAGCTTTCTTT,CAWSVDTEAFF
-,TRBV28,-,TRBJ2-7,TGTGCCAGCAGTTTATCGGGACACCCCTACGAGCAGTACTTC,CASSLSGHPYEQYF
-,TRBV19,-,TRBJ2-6,TGTGCCAGTTCACAGGGATCCACTGGGGCCAACGTCCTGACTTTC,CASSQGSTGANVLTF
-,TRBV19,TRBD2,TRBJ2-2,TGTGCCAGTAGTATTGCGGGGGGGAGAAGCACCGGGGAGCTGTTTTTT,CASSIAGGRSTGELFF
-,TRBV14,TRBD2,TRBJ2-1,TGTGCCAGCAGCCTTTACGGGGGGAATGAGCAGTTCTTC,CASSLYGGNEQFF
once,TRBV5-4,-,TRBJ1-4,TGTGCCAGCAGCGGGGCTGGTCAACTGTTTTTT,CASSGAGQLFF
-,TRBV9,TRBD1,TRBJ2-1,TGTGCCAGCAGCATAAGAGGACAGGGGTCCTACAATGAGCAGTTCTTC,CASSIRGQGSYNEQFF
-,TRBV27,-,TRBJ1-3,TGTGCCAGCAGTTGGTCGGCAGGGGCGGACACCATATATTTT,CASSWSAGADTIYF
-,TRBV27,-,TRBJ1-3,TGTGCCAGCAGTTTAAGCACTGGCCCTGGAAACACCATATATTTT,CASSLSTGPGNTIYF
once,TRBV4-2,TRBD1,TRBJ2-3,TGTGCCAGCAGCCTAATTGAGACAGGGGGCTGGACAGATACGCAGTATTTT,CASSLIETGGWTDTQYF
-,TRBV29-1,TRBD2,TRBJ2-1,TGCAGCGTTGAAGATAATGCGGCGGGAGTGGGTTATGAGCAGTTCTTC,CSVEDNAAGVGYEQFF
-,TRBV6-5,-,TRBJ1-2,TGTGCCAGCAGTTACCCCCGAAGGGACGGACATAACTATGGCTACACCTTC,CASSYPRRDGHNYGYTF
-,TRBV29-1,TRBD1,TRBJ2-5,TGCAGCGTTATCGGGACAGGGTTGGTTTTGCGGTACCAAGAGACCCAGTACTTC,CSVIGTGLVLRYQETQYF
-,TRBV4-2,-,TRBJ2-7,TGTGTCAGCAGCCTGGGGGTCCACTCCTACGAGCAGTACTTC,CVSSLGVHSYEQYF
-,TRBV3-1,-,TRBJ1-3,TGTGCCAGCAGCCCCCGGGACGGCCACTCTGGAAACACCATATATTTT,CASSPRDGHSGNTIYF
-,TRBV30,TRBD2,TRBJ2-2,TGTGCCTGGAAATTGGCGGGGGTTTCCACCGGGGAGCTGTTTTTT,CAWKLAGVSTGELFF
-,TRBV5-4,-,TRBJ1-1,TGTGCCAGCAGCCCCGGGGGGCATGAAGCTTTCTTT,CASSPGGHEAFF
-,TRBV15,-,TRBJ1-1,TGTGCCACCAGCAGCCGGGACGGAATGAACACTGAAGCTTTCTTT,CATSSRDGMNTEAFF
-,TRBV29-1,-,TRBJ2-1,TGCAGCGCCAGGCTGGCGGATGACAATGAGCAGTTCTTC,CSARLADDNEQFF
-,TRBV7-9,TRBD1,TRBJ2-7,TGTGCCAGCAGCTCCGGGGACAGGGCTCCTGAAGAGCAGTACTTC,CASSSGDRAPEEQYF
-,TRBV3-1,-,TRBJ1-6,TGTGCCAGCAGCCAAGATTCGGCGCCCCTCCACTTT,CASSQDSAPLHF
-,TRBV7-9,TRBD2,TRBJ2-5,TGTGCCAGCAGCCCAGGGAGGGGAATCCAGTACTTC,CASSPGRGIQYF
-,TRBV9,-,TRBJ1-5,TGTGCCAGCAGCGAGGAACCTAATCAGCCCCAGCATTTT,CASSEEPNQPQHF
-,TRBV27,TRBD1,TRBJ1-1,TGTGCCAGCAGAACCCGACAGGGCCTGAACACTGAAGCTTTCTTT,CASRTRQGLNTEAFF
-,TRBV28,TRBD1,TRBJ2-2,TGTGCCAGCAGTTACAGGGGTCGGACCACCGGGGAGCTGTTTTTT,CASSYRGRTTGELFF
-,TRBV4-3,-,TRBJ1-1,TGCGCCAGCAGCCAAGGCGCTCCCACTGAAGCTTTCTTT,CASSQGAPTEAFF
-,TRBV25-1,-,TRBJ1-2,TGTGCCAGCAGCCCGAACAGGGTCGGTGGCTACACCTTC,CASSPNRVGGYTF
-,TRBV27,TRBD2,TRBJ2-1,TGTGCCAGCAGTTGGGAGGGCATTTCAGGAGAGCAGTTCTTC,CASSWEGISGEQFF
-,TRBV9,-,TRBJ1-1,TGTGCCAGCAGCGCGACAGGCGGGGGGACTGAAGCTTTCTTT,CASSATGGGTEAFF
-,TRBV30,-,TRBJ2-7,TGTGCCTGGAGTAACCCAGGGGAAACCTACGAGCAGTACTTC,CAWSNPGETYEQYF